This record looks at one TCR beta chain sequence and its context. This clone's antigen is unknown. Base qualities are missing; no much larger clone stands one base away. Genomic DNA was isolated from the sorted cells so that the TCRbeta CDR3 region could be sequenced. TCRbeta CDR3 regions were sequenced using the immunoSEQ Assay. TCRdb stores this immuneACCESS table with in-frame sequences only. Part of the clones is absent; in the studies checked, under half of the shortfall reflects unresolved V genes, and no reason is known for the rest. In all, the sample holds almost 35,000 clones, and 70% to 80% of those were seen once. The ten largest clones represent 9.5% to 13% of the sample. The CDR3 covers 10 residues, taking in both the cysteine and the phenylalanine. The retained sequence is limited to the CDR3, 30 bases, with the frame set at the first base. According to the germline V gene (reference sequence), CDR1 reads SEHNR and CDR2 reads FQNEAQ.

The data originate from a study of OX40 agonist ivuxolimab in advanced cancers. Concerning the study at large: The costimulatory receptor OX40 (CD134) was targeted by ivuxolimab, a fully human IgG2 agonistic monoclonal antibody. The paper reports the monotherapy dose-escalation portion (N ≈ 52 patients) of the phase I ivuxolimab trial. Partial responses occurred in three dose-escalation patients, of whom one had hepatocellular carcinoma and two had cutaneous melanoma. The dose-escalation cohort was about 83% male with a mean age of roughly 60 years, ranging from roughly 20 to 80. Intravenous ivuxolimab was administered to patients every 2 weeks at six dose levels: 0.01, 0.1, 0.3, 1.5, 3 and 10 mg/kg. Among the approximately 50 dose-escalation patients, about 20 had hepatocellular carcinoma, roughly 15 melanoma, 9 renal cell carcinoma and 9 head and neck cancer. Prior anti-PD-1, anti-PD-L1 or anti-CTLA-4 therapy was permitted, and checkpoint inhibitors had been received by under 50% of dose-escalation patients. Peripheral TCRbeta sequencing was intended to test whether TCR sequence diversity was altered and clonal T-cell expansion was caused by ivuxolimab.

Patients with autoimmune disease history or receiving systemic immunosuppression were excluded from the trial. Peripheral blood for TCR sequencing was collected from all dose cohorts at baseline, on cycle 4 day 1, and on cycle 7 day 1. Samples came from an open-label, multicenter, first-in-human phase I dose-escalation trial of ivuxolimab. The trial enrolled adults with locally advanced or metastatic head and neck squamous cell, hepatocellular, melanoma or renal cell carcinoma. Before TCR sequencing, CD4+ T cells and CD8+ T cells were sorted from peripheral blood as separate populations. Summary of the overall study and its limitations: Low levels of normalized T-cell clonal expansion were also shown by some nonresponding patients. After ivuxolimab, more expanded clones were found on average in CD8+ T cells than in CD4+ T cells. In partial responders in the 0.1-3.0 mg/kg groups, normalized peripheral clonal expansion was found to be among the lowest, especially among CD8+ T cells. The antigen specificity of the clonally expanded peripheral T cells was not determined. Clonal expansion of both CD4+ and CD8+ blood T cells was observed from baseline to week 6 at doses 0.1 to 3.0 mg/kg.

This TCR was sampled from an adult with an advanced solid tumor such as melanoma, head and neck, liver or kidney cancer. The receptor chain draws on TRBV7-9 and TRBJ2-3; no D segment can be confidently identified. Sequencing was performed on CD4+ or CD8+ T cells sorted from blood, taken in a trial of the OX40 agonist ivuxolimab. This receptor has the CDR3 CAVRPDTQYF. The nucleotides read TGTGCTGTCAGACCAGATACGCAGTATTTT.